This TCR beta chain is from a study of blood T cell repertoires in COVID-19. As for the study in general: T cells, B-cell-depleted T cells, or PBMCs provided the cDNA or gDNA that served as material.

In the study's own analysis: Scientists estimated how many nucleated cells there were by amplifying reference gene primers. Libraries were prepared by immunoSEQ multiplex PCR; TCRdb keeps only in-frame clonotypes and omits some of them. The V and J calls and clone size come from that table; D and trimming were worked out from the DNA. The table includes about 250,000 clones, less than 90% detected once. This CDR3 region has 14 residues. Germline CDR1 and CDR2: SGHRS and YFSETQ. Trimming left V 7 bases short and J 0 bases short, with 10 bases between. Specimen: peripheral blood. The V gene is TRBV5-1, the J gene TRBJ2-2, with TRBD2 as a possible D gene (6 bases). The source of this sequence is a woman in her 40s who had recovered from COVID-19. This CDR3 reads CASRAGANTGELFF. CDR3 sequence (DNA): TGCGCCAGCCGAGCGGGCGCGAACACCGGGGAGCTGTTTTTT.